These T cell receptor beta chains were read from a single sample in a study of blood T cell repertoires in COVID-19. The assay was immunoSEQ multiplex PCR, and TCRdb's table has in-frame clones only and misses some. The top ten clones hold roughly 3.7% of a sample with about 170,000 clones, 85% to 90% of them seen once. Sequencing used peripheral blood. These receptors were taken from a man aged 18 to 35 with active or convalescent COVID-19. CDR3s include the opening cysteine and the closing phenylalanine or tryptophan. D genes are given only for firm matches.

v_call: TRBV18
d_call: NA
j_call: TRBJ1-4
cdr3_aa: CASSLGNEKLFF
cdr3_nt: TGTGCCAGCTCACTGGGCAATGAAAAACTGTTTTTT

v_call: TRBV7-2
d_call: TRBD1
j_call: TRBJ1-2
cdr3_aa: CASSPLEGAQGGYTF
cdr3_nt: TGTGCCAGCAGCCCATTGGAGGGGGCCCAGGGTGGCTACACCTTC

v_call: TRBV28
d_call: NA
j_call: TRBJ1-2
cdr3_aa: CASSSTGLGGYTF
cdr3_nt: TGTGCCAGCAGTTCGACAGGCCTCGGAGGCTACACCTTC

v_call: TRBV7-6
d_call: NA
j_call: TRBJ2-2
cdr3_aa: CASSLVLGTNTGELFF
cdr3_nt: TGTGCCAGCAGCTTAGTTCTAGGGACAAACACCGGGGAGCTGTTTTTT

v_call: TRBV2
d_call: TRBD1
j_call: TRBJ1-4
cdr3_aa: CASIGGSERANEKLFF
cdr3_nt: TGTGCCAGCATAGGGGGCAGCGAGAGAGCTAATGAAAAACTGTTTTTT

v_call: TRBV5-1
d_call: TRBD1
j_call: TRBJ1-2
cdr3_aa: CASSGRTGPANYGYTF
cdr3_nt: TGCGCCAGCAGCGGGCGGACAGGGCCAGCTAACTATGGCTACACCTTC

v_call: TRBV28
d_call: NA
j_call: TRBJ1-2
cdr3_aa: CASTMGGANYGYTF
cdr3_nt: TGTGCCAGCACCATGGGGGGGGCGAACTATGGCTACACCTTC

v_call: TRBV30
d_call: NA
j_call: TRBJ2-1
cdr3_aa: CAWGTDPPYNEQFF
cdr3_nt: TGTGCCTGGGGGACTGATCCCCCCTACAATGAGCAGTTCTTC

v_call: TRBV19
d_call: NA
j_call: TRBJ1-2
cdr3_aa: CASKFLGADGYTF
cdr3_nt: TGTGCCAGTAAATTTTTGGGGGCGGATGGCTACACCTTC

v_call: TRBV6-2/TRBV6-3
d_call: TRBD1
j_call: TRBJ1-2
cdr3_aa: CASSPFPGTGANYGYTF
cdr3_nt: TGTGCCAGCAGCCCCTTCCCGGGGACAGGGGCCAACTATGGCTACACCTTC

v_call: TRBV7-9
d_call: NA
j_call: TRBJ1-2
cdr3_aa: CASSLGTGTTYGYTF
cdr3_nt: TGTGCCAGCAGCTTAGGGACCGGGACAACCTATGGCTACACCTTC